This T cell receptor (beta chain) is drawn from a study of T cell responses to AZD1222 COVID-19 vaccine. Libraries were prepared by immunoSEQ multiplex PCR; TCRdb keeps only in-frame clonotypes and omits some of them. Of about 150,000 clones detected, about 90% appear once; the ten largest clones hold roughly 5%. The germline V and J ends were trimmed by 0 bases and 8 bases, with 10 bases remaining between them. The CDR3 is 13 residues long. From germline, CDR1 is LGHNA and CDR2 YNFKEQ. This sequence originates from an adult in good health. The sequencing used peripheral blood, collected on day 0 of AZD1222 vaccination. The chain recombines TRBV4-2 with TRBJ1-2; perhaps TRBD1 as D (5 bases). The CDR3 nucleotides are TGTGCCAGCAGCCAAGAGGGGGGTGAGGGCTACACCTTC. Amino acids: CASSQEGGEGYTF.